This T cell receptor beta chain derives from a study of T-cell memory formation after mild COVID-19. Overall study context: In these data, TCR clusters were largely donor specific.

Trimming took 2 bases from V and 0 from J, leaving 5 bases between them. This CDR3 contains 14 residues. The germline V gene encodes CDR1 SGHTA and CDR2 FQGNSA. Overall study findings and caveats: Later expanders leaned CD4+, whereas day 15 to 85 contracting clones were balanced CD4/CD8. Cross-reactive memory apparently joined, as some responding clones appeared in pre-infection memory.

This clonotype occurred a few times. The antigen remains unidentified. TCRdb fed the 5' RACE reads into MiXCR, producing one record per CDR3 protein. The sample includes 350,000 to 500,000 distinct CDR3 sequences, roughly 18% of them seen just once. The sample consisted of PBMCs or a T cell subset sorted from them (not recorded which). This receptor was obtained from a man aged 18 to 29 who had mild COVID-19 (a few samples of this study predate the infection). Cell type and time point are not known. The V gene is TRBV7-2, the J gene TRBJ2-4; D unclear. The CDR3 sequence is CASSLLLAKNIQYF. The CDR3 nucleotides are TGTGCCAGCAGCTTACTCCTAGCCAAAAACATTCAGTACTTC.